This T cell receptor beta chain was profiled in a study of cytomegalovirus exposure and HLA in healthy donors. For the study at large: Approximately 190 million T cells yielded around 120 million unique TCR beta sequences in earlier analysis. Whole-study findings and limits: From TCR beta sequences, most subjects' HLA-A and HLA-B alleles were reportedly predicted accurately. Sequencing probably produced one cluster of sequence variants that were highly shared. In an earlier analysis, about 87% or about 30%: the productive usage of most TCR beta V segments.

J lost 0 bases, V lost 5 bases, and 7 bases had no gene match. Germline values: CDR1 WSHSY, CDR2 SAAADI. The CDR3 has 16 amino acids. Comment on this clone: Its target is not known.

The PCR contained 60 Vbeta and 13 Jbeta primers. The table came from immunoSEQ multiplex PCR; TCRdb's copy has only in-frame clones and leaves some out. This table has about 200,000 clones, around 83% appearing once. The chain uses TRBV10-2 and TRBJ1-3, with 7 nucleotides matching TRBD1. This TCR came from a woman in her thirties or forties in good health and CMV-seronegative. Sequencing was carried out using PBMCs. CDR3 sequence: CASSFGDSYSGNTIYF. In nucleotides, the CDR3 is TGCGCCAGCAGTTTCGGGGACAGTTACTCTGGAAACACCATATATTTT.